A single sample gave rise to the 10 T cell receptor beta chains below, sequenced in a study of HIV-infected patients and healthy controls. The repertoire came from unfractionated whole blood and reflected all unsorted peripheral T cells. Around 530 ng RNA was reverse transcribed with alpha and beta constant-region primers. Each of the alpha and beta chains got its own library through chain-specific third strand synthesis with indices. Via MiXCR, TCRdb re-called the 5' RACE reads, giving one row per CDR3 protein. The sample holds under 15,000 distinct CDR3 sequences, roughly a tenth seen once. The source material was blood. The receptors come from an adult in good health.

Concerning this clonotype itself: This sequence may be a read error, since a much larger clone differs from it by one base. The rearrangement joins TRBV2 to TRBJ2-3; the D is unclear. CDR1 is SNHLY, CDR2 FYNNEI, per germline. This CDR3 contains 14 residues. CDR3 sequence reads: CDSSSVSSTDTQYF. DNA of the CDR3: TGTGACAGCAGTTCCGTGTCTAGCACAGATACGCAGTATTTT.

V usage is TRBV5-4 and J usage is TRBJ2-1; the match to TRBD2 covers 9 bases. The germline CDR1 and CDR2 sequences are SGHNT and YYREEE (reference sequence). The CDR3 has 15 amino acids. V was pared by 0 bases and J by 9 bases, with 7 bases of the junction left unmatched. The DNA for the CDR3 is TGTGCCAGCAGCTTGGTTGCGGGAGGGCGGAGTGAGCAGTTCTTC. Translation: CASSLVAGGRSEQFF.

The rearrangement uses TRBV7-9 and TRBJ2-2; perhaps TRBD2 as D (6 bases). CDR3 length: 18 residues. V lost 4 bases to trimming and J lost 5 bases, with 23 bases between them. Germline CDR1 and CDR2: SEHNR and FQNEAQ (reference sequence). The CDR3 DNA reads TGTGCCAGCAGCTCAAACGTCAATAGCGGAAGGCGAACCGGGGAGCTGTTTTTT. Amino acids: CASSSNVNSGRRTGELFF.

This chain connects TRBV27 to TRBJ2-5; D is uncertain. V lost 3 bases and J lost 0, with 8 bases in between. CDR1 and CDR2 (germline): MNHEY, SMNVEV (reference sequence). CDR3 length equals 14 residues. CDR3 protein: CASSFGPYQETQYF. Here the CDR3 DNA reads TGTGCCAGCAGTTTTGGTCCGTACCAAGAGACCCAGTACTTC.

The CDR3: CATSDLQVEVYSNQPQHF. CDR3 sequence (DNA): TGTGCCACCAGTGATTTGCAGGTCGAGGTCTATAGCAATCAGCCCCAGCATTTT. The genes are TRBV24-1 and TRBJ1-5; D not resolved. Germline CDR1 is KGHDR and CDR2 is SFDVKD. Trimming removed 0 bases from V and 0 bases from J, with 14 bases in between. The CDR3 has 18 residues.

The chain links TRBV28 to TRBJ2-1; TRBD2 is a possible D gene (6 bases). V was pared by 2 bases and J by 3 bases, with 11 bases between. This CDR3 has 15 residues. The germline gives CDR1 MDHEN, CDR2 SYDVKM. Written as DNA, the CDR3 is TGTGCCAGCAGTTTAAAGCTAGCGTTCTACAATGAGCAGTTCTTC. This translates into CASSLKLAFYNEQFF.

This chain links TRBV5-6 with TRBJ2-1, with D perhaps TRBD1 (5 bases). Deletions cut 3 bases from V and 8 bases from J, with 24 bases between. Germline V gene sequence: CDR1 SGHDT, CDR2 YYEEEE. The CDR3 is 17 amino acids. DNA of the CDR3: TGTGCCAGCAGCTCCCCCTCAAAACAGCTTCAGGGCGATGAGCAGTTCTTC. Protein sequence: CASSSPSKQLQGDEQFF.

This clonotype turned up a few times. The CDR3 DNA is TGTGCCAGCAGTTTACGCGGAAACCTAAACTATGGCTACACCTTC. Translation: CASSLRGNLNYGYTF. The genes are TRBV27 and TRBJ1-2; unclear D gene. V lost 2 bases and J 2 bases, leaving 12 bases between the germline ends. The CDR3 length is 15 residues. The V gene's germline CDR1 is MNHEY and CDR2 SMNVEV (reference sequence).

In this sample, this clonotype is medium-sized. The chain combines TRBV6-6 with TRBJ1-1, with D possibly matching TRBD1 (5 bases). The CDR3 covers 17 residues. Germline assignment: CDR1 MNHNY and CDR2 SVGAGI (reference sequence). The V end was cut by 3 bases, the J end by 0 bases, with 17 bases between. The CDR3 DNA reads TGTGCCAGCAGTTATTATATGGGGGAACTCGTGAACACTGAAGCTTTCTTT. It specifies CASSYYMGELVNTEAFF.

This clonotype is medium-sized (0.01 to 0.1%) by share. This rearrangement joins TRBV5-1 to TRBJ2-1, with D tentatively TRBD2 (5 bases). CDR3 size: 13 residues. Germline V gene lookup returns CDR1 SGHRS and CDR2 YFSETQ. Between the trimmed V and J ends, which lost 4 bases and 4 bases, there was a span of 9 bases. The CDR3 nucleotides read TGCGCCAGCAGCCCGAGAGGGTACAATGAGCAGTTCTTC. It yields the protein CASSPRGYNEQFF. Variable domain in full (rest from reference TRBV5-1 and TRBJ2-1): KAGVTQTPRYLIKTRGQQVTLSCSPISGHRSVSWYQQTPGQGLQFLFEYFSETQRNKGNFPGRFSGRQFSNSRSEMNVSTLELGDSALYLCASSPRGYNEQFFGPGTRLTVL.